This T cell receptor (beta chain) was retrieved from a study of T cell clonotyping in hematopoietic cell transplantation (dated by TCRdb to about 2021). Concerning the study at large: Pretransplant samples from recipients were collected after cytoreduction. Patient recruitment ran from late 2015 to early 2017, and follow-up continued until late 2020 or death. A total of approximately 130 blood samples were gathered in the study from a few dozen consecutive transplant recipients along with their related donors. Results the study describes overall, beyond this receptor: The sample size was limited, and CD4 and CD8 repertoire contributions could not be separated because cells were not sorted. Recipient TCR diversity fell after transplant, with pathologically expanded clonotypes rising progressively from day 30 to day 180. Donor and pretransplant recipient Inverse Simpson Index values predicted broader posttransplant TCR repertoire diversity. Recipient repertoires showed only a small fraction of overlap with donor repertoires, and over 95% appeared de novo at the given depth.

The meaning of the sample's time point label: recipient sample about 28 days before transplant, after cytoreduction. Blood samples were obtained from recipients approximately 28 days before transplant and at days 30, 100 and 180 after transplant. Using Nuclei Lysis Solution, genomic DNA was extracted from unfractionated peripheral blood mononuclear cells that were either fresh or cryopreserved. The immunoSEQ assay, a bias-controlled multiplex PCR with V- and J-specific primers, was used to amplify TCR beta CDR3 regions from genomic DNA. A second PCR step added a proprietary barcode and Illumina adapter sequences to the CDR3 amplicons. CDR3 libraries were sequenced on an Illumina MiSeq instrument. Per the authors' processing: Export and quality control were performed with immunoSEQ Analyzer 3.0, and downstream analyses were performed with R Bioconductor and Immunarch. Only productive rearrangements within the normalized downsampled data set were used in the calculation of repertoire metrics. Clonotypes larger than 5 templates in the normalized cohort were defined as pathologically expanded. The Inverse Simpson Index served as the measure of repertoire diversity. To capture all clonotypes, CMV-specificity analyses were performed on the non-normalized data set. Imported from immuneACCESS, the table was reduced by TCRdb to in-frame sequences with V and J called. These copies leave out some clones; in studies compared against another copy, an unresolved V gene accounts for under half, and the cause of the remainder is not known. The V and J calls and the clone size are those of that table, but D and trimming were determined from the DNA. In all, the sample holds approximately 22,000 clones, and about nine tenths of those were seen once. Of the sample, approximately 4% is held by the ten largest clones.

The V and J ends are trimmed by 5 bases and 5 bases, leaving 10 bases between them. Looking up the germline V gene (reference sequence) yields CDR1 LNHDA and CDR2 SQIVND. The cysteine opens and the phenylalanine closes a CDR3 of 13 amino acids. The CDR3 DNA has 39 bases and is translated from base 1. Turning to this clone: Its recognized antigen is unknown. No qualities accompany the bases; no much larger clone lies one base away.

Here the chain combines TRBV19 and TRBJ2-1; 5 matching bases give a weak D call of TRBD1. The sequence was collected from a young man with biphenotypic leukemia. Some clones in this sample may be carry-over from other donors' samples. Sequenced material: peripheral blood mononuclear cells, taken before stem cell transplant. The CDR3 in this case is CASSLGHNNEQFF. The DNA is TGTGCCAGTAGTCTCGGACATAACAATGAGCAGTTCTTC.